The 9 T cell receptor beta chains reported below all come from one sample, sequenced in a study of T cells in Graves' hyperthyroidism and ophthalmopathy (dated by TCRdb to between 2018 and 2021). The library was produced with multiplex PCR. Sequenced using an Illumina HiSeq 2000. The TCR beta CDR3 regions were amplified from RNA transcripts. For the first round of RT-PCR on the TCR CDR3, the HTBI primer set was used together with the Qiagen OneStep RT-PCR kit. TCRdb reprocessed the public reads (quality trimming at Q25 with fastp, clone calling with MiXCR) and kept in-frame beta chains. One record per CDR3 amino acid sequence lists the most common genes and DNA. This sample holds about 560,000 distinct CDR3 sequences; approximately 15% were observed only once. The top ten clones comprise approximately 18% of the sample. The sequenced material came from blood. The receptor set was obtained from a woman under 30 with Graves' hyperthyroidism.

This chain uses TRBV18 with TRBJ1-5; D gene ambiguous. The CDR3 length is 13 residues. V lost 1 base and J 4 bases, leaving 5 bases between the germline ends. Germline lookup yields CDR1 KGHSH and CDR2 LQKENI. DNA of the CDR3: TGTGCCAGCTCACCACAGGAGAATCAGCCCCAGCATTTT. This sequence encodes CASSPQENQPQHF.

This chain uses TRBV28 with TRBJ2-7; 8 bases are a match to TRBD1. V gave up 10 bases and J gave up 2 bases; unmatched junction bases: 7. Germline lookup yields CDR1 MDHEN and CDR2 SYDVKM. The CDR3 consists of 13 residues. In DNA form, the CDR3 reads TGTGCCACTAACAGGGGGGTCGCCTACGAGCAGTACTTC. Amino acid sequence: CATNRGVAYEQYF.

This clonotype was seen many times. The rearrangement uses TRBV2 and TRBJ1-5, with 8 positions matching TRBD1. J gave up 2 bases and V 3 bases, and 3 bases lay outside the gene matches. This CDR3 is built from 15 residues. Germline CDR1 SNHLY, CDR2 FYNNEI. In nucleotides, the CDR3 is TGTGCCAGCAGTGAGACGACAGGGGGCAATCAGCCCCAGCATTTT. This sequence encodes CASSETTGGNQPQHF. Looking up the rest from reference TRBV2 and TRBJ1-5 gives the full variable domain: EPEVTQTPSHQVTQMGQEVILRCVPISNHLYFYWYRQILGQKVEFLVSFYNNEISEKSEIFDDQFSVERPDGSNFTLKIRSTKLEDSAMYFCASSETTGGNQPQHFGDGTRLSIL.

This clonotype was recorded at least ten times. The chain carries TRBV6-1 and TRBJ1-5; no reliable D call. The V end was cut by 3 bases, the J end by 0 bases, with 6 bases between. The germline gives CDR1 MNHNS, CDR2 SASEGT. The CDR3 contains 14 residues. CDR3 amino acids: CASSDDYSNQPQHF. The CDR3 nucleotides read TGTGCCAGCAGTGATGACTATAGCAATCAGCCCCAGCATTTT.

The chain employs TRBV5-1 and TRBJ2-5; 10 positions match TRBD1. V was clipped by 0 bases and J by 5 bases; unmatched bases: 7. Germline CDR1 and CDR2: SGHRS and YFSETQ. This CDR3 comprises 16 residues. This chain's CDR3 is CASSLATTGGEETQYF. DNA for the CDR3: TGCGCCAGCAGCTTGGCCACGACAGGGGGCGAGGAGACCCAGTACTTC. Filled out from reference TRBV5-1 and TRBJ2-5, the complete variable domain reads KAGVTQTPRYLIKTRGQQVTLSCSPISGHRSVSWYQQTPGQGLQFLFEYFSETQRNKGNFPGRFSGRQFSNSRSEMNVSTLELGDSALYLCASSLATTGGEETQYFGPGTRLLVL.

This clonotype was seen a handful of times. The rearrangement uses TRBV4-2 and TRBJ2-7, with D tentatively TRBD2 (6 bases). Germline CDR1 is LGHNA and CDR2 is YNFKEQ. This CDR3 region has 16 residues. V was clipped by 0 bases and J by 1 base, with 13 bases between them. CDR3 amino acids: CASSQEPGLLSYEQYF. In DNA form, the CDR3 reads TGTGCCAGCAGCCAAGAACCGGGACTGTTATCCTACGAGCAGTACTTC.

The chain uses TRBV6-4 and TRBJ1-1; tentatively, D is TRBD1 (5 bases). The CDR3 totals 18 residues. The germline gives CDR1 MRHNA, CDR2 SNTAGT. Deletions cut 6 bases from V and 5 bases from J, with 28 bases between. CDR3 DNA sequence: TGTGCCAGCAGCGGCCACCCCTTATCCGGACAAGAGAGTACTGAAGCTTTCTTT. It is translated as CASSGHPLSGQESTEAFF.

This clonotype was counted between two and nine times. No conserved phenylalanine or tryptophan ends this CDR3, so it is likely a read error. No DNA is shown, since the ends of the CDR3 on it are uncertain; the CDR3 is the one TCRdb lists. CDR3 protein: CASSQEGNTEALL. The chain joins TRBV4-2 to TRBJ1-1. The CDR3 has 13 residues if both end residues are counted. Per germline, CDR1 LGHNA and CDR2 YNFKEQ.

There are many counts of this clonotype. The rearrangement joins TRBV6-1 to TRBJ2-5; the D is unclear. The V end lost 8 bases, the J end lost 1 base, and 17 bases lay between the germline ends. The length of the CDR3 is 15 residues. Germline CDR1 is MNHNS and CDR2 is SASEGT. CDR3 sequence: CASSPLGGTQETQYF. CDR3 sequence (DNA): TGTGCCAGCTCCCCCCTAGGCGGCACCCAAGAGACCCAGTACTTC.